Listed below are T cell receptor beta chains from one sample, sequenced in a study of cytomegalovirus exposure and HLA in healthy donors. Method: immunoSEQ multiplex PCR; TCRdb's copy keeps in-frame clones and lacks some. The table has about 90,000 clones, about three quarters seen once. Source material: PBMCs. The receptors come from a boy younger than 18 in good health and CMV-seronegative. CDR3s include the opening cysteine and the closing phenylalanine or tryptophan. The order of the fields is CDR3 protein, CDR3 DNA, D gene, clone size, V gene, J gene. D genes are given only for firm matches. Only some rows state a clone size, as once, few, many or a class for expanded clones.

CDR3 protein: CASSSRGTSYEQYF
CDR3 DNA: TGCGCCAGCAGCTCCAGGGGGACCTCCTACGAGCAGTACTTC
D gene: TRBD1
clone size: -
V gene: TRBV5-1
J gene: TRBJ2-7

CDR3 protein: CASSQGRGISTDTQYF
CDR3 DNA: TGCGCCAGCAGCCAGGGGAGAGGGATTAGCACAGATACGCAGTATTTT
D gene: -
clone size: -
V gene: TRBV4-1
J gene: TRBJ2-3

CDR3 protein: CASSQEPGRPQPQHF
CDR3 DNA: TGCGCCAGCAGCCAAGAGCCAGGGCGGCCGCAGCCCCAGCATTTT
D gene: -
clone size: -
V gene: TRBV4-1
J gene: TRBJ1-5

CDR3 protein: CASSPWTGEGSPLHF
CDR3 DNA: TGTGCCAGCAGCCCCTGGACAGGGGAGGGTTCACCCCTCCACTTT
D gene: TRBD1
clone size: -
V gene: TRBV7-8
J gene: TRBJ1-6

CDR3 protein: CSVEDGVRGLYNEQFF
CDR3 DNA: TGCAGCGTTGAAGATGGGGTCAGGGGGCTCTACAATGAGCAGTTCTTC
D gene: TRBD1
clone size: -
V gene: TRBV29-1
J gene: TRBJ2-1

CDR3 protein: CASSIAGWNEQFF
CDR3 DNA: TGTGCCAGTAGTATAGCGGGGTGGAATGAGCAGTTCTTC
D gene: -
clone size: -
V gene: TRBV19
J gene: TRBJ2-1

CDR3 protein: CASRDTSGGPSTDTQYF
CDR3 DNA: TGTGCCAGCAGGGATACTAGCGGGGGACCATCCACAGATACGCAGTATTTT
D gene: TRBD2
clone size: -
V gene: TRBV7-9
J gene: TRBJ2-3

CDR3 protein: CSVENGNRGDEQFF
CDR3 DNA: TGCAGCGTTGAAAATGGGAACCGGGGGGATGAGCAGTTCTTC
D gene: TRBD2
clone size: -
V gene: TRBV29-1
J gene: TRBJ2-1

CDR3 protein: CASSPGTGGGYGYTF
CDR3 DNA: TGTGCCAGCAGCCCAGGGACAGGGGGCGGCTATGGCTACACCTTC
D gene: TRBD1
clone size: few
V gene: TRBV4-2
J gene: TRBJ1-2

CDR3 protein: CASSRWTGQSPLHF
CDR3 DNA: TGCGCCAGCAGCCGTTGGACAGGGCAGTCACCCCTCCACTTT
D gene: TRBD1
clone size: -
V gene: TRBV4-3
J gene: TRBJ1-6

CDR3 protein: CASSQAREGPYNEQFF
CDR3 DNA: TGCGCCAGCAGCCAAGCGAGGGAGGGCCCCTACAATGAGCAGTTCTTC
D gene: TRBD2
clone size: -
V gene: TRBV4-3
J gene: TRBJ2-1

CDR3 protein: CASSLTGIDEQFF
CDR3 DNA: TGTGCTAGCAGCTTAACAGGGATCGATGAGCAGTTCTTC
D gene: -
clone size: few
V gene: TRBV7-7
J gene: TRBJ2-1

CDR3 protein: CAWSVLVSTEAFF
CDR3 DNA: TGTGCCTGGAGTGTACTCGTGAGTACTGAAGCTTTCTTT
D gene: -
clone size: -
V gene: TRBV30
J gene: TRBJ1-1

CDR3 protein: CSVDGGQGMANYGYTF
CDR3 DNA: TGCAGCGTTGATGGGGGACAGGGGATGGCTAACTATGGCTACACCTTC
D gene: TRBD1
clone size: -
V gene: TRBV29-1
J gene: TRBJ1-2

CDR3 protein: CAWSRQGHEKLFF
CDR3 DNA: TGTGCCTGGAGTAGACAGGGCCATGAAAAACTGTTTTTT
D gene: TRBD1
clone size: -
V gene: TRBV30
J gene: TRBJ1-4

CDR3 protein: CASRAEGGLYGYTF
CDR3 DNA: TGTGCCAGCAGAGCCGAAGGGGGCCTCTATGGCTACACCTTC
D gene: TRBD1
clone size: few
V gene: TRBV6-1
J gene: TRBJ1-2

CDR3 protein: CASSGKYRDTEDYGYTF
CDR3 DNA: TGTGCCAGCAGTGGAAAATACCGGGACACAGAGGACTATGGCTACACCTTC
D gene: -
clone size: -
V gene: TRBV2
J gene: TRBJ1-2

CDR3 protein: CASRSGQPQHF
CDR3 DNA: TGTGCCAGCAGGAGCGGTCAGCCCCAGCATTTT
D gene: -
clone size: -
V gene: TRBV28
J gene: TRBJ1-5

CDR3 protein: CASSLQGGRDNEQFF
CDR3 DNA: TGTGCCAGCAGCCTACAGGGTGGAAGGGACAATGAGCAGTTCTTC
D gene: -
clone size: once
V gene: TRBV5-4
J gene: TRBJ2-1

CDR3 protein: CASSQVLGGNEQYF
CDR3 DNA: TGTGCCAGCTCACAAGTTCTTGGAGGGAACGAGCAGTACTTC
D gene: -
clone size: -
V gene: TRBV18
J gene: TRBJ2-7

CDR3 protein: CASRARDYTGELFF
CDR3 DNA: TGTGCCAGCAGGGCTAGGGACTACACCGGGGAGCTGTTTTTT
D gene: -
clone size: -
V gene: TRBV5-4
J gene: TRBJ2-2

CDR3 protein: CASGTSGQAADEQYF
CDR3 DNA: TGTGCCAGCGGGACCTCCGGACAGGCCGCGGACGAGCAGTACTTC
D gene: TRBD1
clone size: -
V gene: TRBV25-1
J gene: TRBJ2-7

CDR3 protein: CASSHDREDYTF
CDR3 DNA: TGCGCCAGCAGCCACGACAGGGAAGACTACACCTTC
D gene: TRBD1
clone size: -
V gene: TRBV4-3
J gene: TRBJ1-2